Listed below are T cell receptor beta chains from one sample, sequenced in a study of cytomegalovirus exposure and HLA in healthy donors. Method: immunoSEQ multiplex PCR; TCRdb's copy keeps in-frame clones and lacks some. The sample has 90,000 to 120,000 clones, under 80% seen once; the top ten hold 14%. Sequencing was carried out using PBMCs. The receptors originated from a woman aged 40 to 50 in good health and CMV-seropositive. Both conserved end residues are part of each CDR3. A D gene is named only where the DNA matches it firmly.

j_call d_call v_call cdr3_aa
TRBJ1-6 TRBD1 TRBV2 CASRIQGADNSPLHF
TRBJ1-4 TRBD1 TRBV29-1 CSARDRESEKLFF
TRBJ1-4 TRBD1 TRBV10-3 CAIRPGQAGEKLFF
TRBJ1-1 . TRBV7-3 CASSPQSRGGSTEAFF
TRBJ2-3 TRBD1 TRBV5-1 CASSKFTGDPTDTQYF
TRBJ1-4 TRBD1 TRBV4-3 CASSQGQGREKLFF
TRBJ1-4 TRBD1 TRBV7-9 CASTIRGSANEKLFF
TRBJ2-5 . TRBV5-1 CASSRGAVKASQETQYF
TRBJ1-2 . TRBV5-4 CASSETSNYGYTF
TRBJ2-6 . TRBV6-5 CASSDRSGANVLTF
TRBJ1-4 . TRBV5-1 CASSLAMGGGEKLFF
TRBJ2-1 TRBD2 TRBV7-3 CASSLSLAGYNEQFF
TRBJ1-2 . TRBV5-1 CASSLGQNPYGYTF
TRBJ2-1 TRBD2 TRBV10-3 CAIGPGTSGGHYNEQFF
TRBJ2-7 TRBD1 TRBV7-2 CASSLFQGAYEQYF
TRBJ2-3 . TRBV25-1 CASSVGGGMADTQYF
TRBJ2-1 TRBD2 TRBV2 CASSEALLTSGGVNEQFF
TRBJ2-2 . TRBV18 CASSPPGSRGSGELFF
TRBJ1-1 . TRBV5-1 CASSSGVPIQVAFF
TRBJ1-2 . TRBV5-1 CASSSLTDSPTF
TRBJ2-3 . TRBV29-1 CSVEGDGITDTQYF
TRBJ1-3 . TRBV30 CAWSVEVGVIYF
TRBJ1-2 . TRBV6-1 CAGSFGLRDYGYTF
TRBJ2-7 TRBD2 TRBV19 CASSVRPGGFSYEQYF
TRBJ1-2 . TRBV6-1 CASSEGAQGNYGYTF
TRBJ1-2 TRBD1 TRBV6-6 CASRDRAGSRYGYTF
TRBJ1-1 . TRBV9 CASSVVAGTEAFF
TRBJ2-2 TRBD1 TRBV27 CASSHNQGARTGELFF
TRBJ1-2 TRBD1 TRBV7-2 CASSPTGGHGYTF
TRBJ1-1 . TRBV6-5 CASSYSPGLNTEAFF
TRBJ1-2 TRBD1 TRBV19 CASSTRQGGGYTF
TRBJ1-1 . TRBV7-9 CASSLIQAFNTEAFF
TRBJ1-6 . TRBV30 CAWSPRGTNSPLHF
TRBJ1-4 . TRBV4-3 CASSQDLARGHEKLFF
TRBJ2-3 . TRBV5-6 CASSTTGPASTDTQYF
TRBJ1-1 . TRBV5-5 CASRDFRKSGEAFF
TRBJ1-3 TRBD1 TRBV6-1 CASGTGTAISNTIYF
TRBJ1-2 . TRBV5-1 CASSLGGLINGGYTF
TRBJ1-1 TRBD1 TRBV5-1 CASKGQGGSTEAFF
TRBJ2-3 TRBD1 TRBV4-2 CASRQIGTGSSTDTQYF
TRBJ1-2 TRBD1 TRBV25-1 CASSGYSGTGGREGGYTF
TRBJ2-3 . TRBV5-1 CASSLDGSPTDTQYF
TRBJ1-2 . TRBV12-5 CASGLTANYGYTF
TRBJ2-1 TRBD2 TRBV29-1 CSVAGRAYNEQFF
TRBJ1-1 . TRBV7-9 CASQRQGEAFF
TRBJ1-6 TRBD1 TRBV6-5 CASSYFSGQGNSPLHF
TRBJ1-1 . TRBV7-2 CASSLDSLAFGETEAFF
TRBJ2-1 TRBD2 TRBV7-2 CASSLARASGGNEQFF
TRBJ2-1 . TRBV9 CASSEDGGHYSEQFF
TRBJ2-7 . TRBV7-3 CASSPRGGERYEQYF
TRBJ2-7 . TRBV14 CASSLTYTAGMGYEQYF
TRBJ2-7 . TRBV30 CAWSTGTYEQYF
TRBJ2-3 TRBD1 TRBV10-1 CASSRQGGPQYF